This TCR beta chain derives from a study of T cells in Graves' hyperthyroidism and ophthalmopathy (dated by TCRdb to between 2017 and 2020). With respect to the entire study: Peripheral blood was sampled at the time of initial diagnosis, prior to any treatment. In about 6 Graves' hyperthyroidism patients, the study also compared T-cell repertoires from thyroid tissue with T-cell repertoires from blood. Prospective prediction of ophthalmopathy was tested in an independent validation cohort consisting of roughly 20 hyperthyroidism patients and around 16 patients who later progressed to ophthalmopathy. Following sampling, methimazole starting at 30 mg daily was given to hyperthyroidism patients, and high-dose intravenous methylprednisolone was given to ophthalmopathy patients. The approximately 100 discovery patients were divided at random into training and test sets in a 7:3 ratio. TCR V-J signatures able to tell the groups apart were searched for in a discovery cohort of 95 to 100 patients, of whom roughly 42 had Graves' ophthalmopathy and some 60 had stable Graves' hyperthyroidism. The paper reports TCR Vbeta CDR3 sequencing of about 140 peripheral blood samples: fewer than 50 ophthalmopathy, fewer than 80 hyperthyroidism and approximately 17 progressor patients.

This clonotype was observed many times. There is no known antigen for this receptor. It has no much larger one-base neighbor in the sample; base qualities were not kept. Moderately to severely active disease, a Clinical Activity Score of at least 3, a NOSPECS grade of at least 4, and a duration under 3 months were present in ophthalmopathy patients. Any patient with an uncontrolled infection, another autoimmune disease, pregnancy or lactation was excluded. Clinical symptoms, serum thyroxine and TRAb, thyroid ultrasound, and orbital computed tomography formed the basis for the diagnoses. PBMCs were separated from 10 ml of fresh peripheral blood using Ficoll-Paque density gradient centrifugation. Total RNA was extracted using Trizol reagent, and RNA quality was assessed on an Agilent 2100 Bioanalyzer. General findings and caveats noted by the study authors: In cross-validation, a model built on a 13 V-J signature told ophthalmopathy apart from stable hyperthyroidism with over 85% sensitivity and 81% to 82% specificity, and in testing the same model reached 80%/75%. In validation, the model predicted progression to ophthalmopathy with roughly 66% sensitivity and approximately 74% specificity, a median of 6.5 months before onset. Blood samples also contained most of the expanded thyroid clonotypes (frequency above 0.001), which suggests that blood repertoires may reflect thyroid immune responses. No statistical method was used to set the sample size in advance, and investigators knew the group allocation.

Amplification of TCR beta CDR3 regions was carried out from RNA transcripts. The first round of RT-PCR for the TCR CDR3 was performed with the HTBI primer set and the Qiagen OneStep RT-PCR kit. Libraries were constructed in a second round of multiplex PCR, after which size selection and purification were carried out. The libraries were sequenced on an Illumina HiSeq2000 using paired-end 100 bp reads. The study's own analysis went as follows. SOAPnuke was used to process the raw data, with reads discarded if the reads contained adapters or uncalled bases, had a mean Phred below 15, or lacked an exact constant-primer or identifier match. High-quality paired reads were merged using COPE v1.2.5, and each unique nucleotide sequence was defined as a clonotype. MiTCR v1.1 was used to align clonotypes to the IMGT TRBV, TRBD and TRBJ reference segments. The analysis was restricted to V-J combinations with a frequency above 0.0001, which together covered around 99% of the repertoires. A TCS score was defined as the ratio between F50 (clonal expansion) and ExV (chaos), using BLOSUM62-based TCRdist between CDR3 peptides within each V-J. Welch's t-statistics and random forest reduced 500 to 650 V-J features to 13, which were used in a naive Bayes classifier (R e1071). TCRdb handled the public reads itself, with Q25 trimming in fastp and clone calling in MiXCR, and kept productive beta chains. Every distinct CDR3 protein forms one entry, paired with its most common genes and DNA. For this entry, the V and J calls and clone size follow TCRdb and not the study's own pipeline. The sample table records about 260,000 distinct CDR3 sequences; 22% of these occur just once. The top ten hold roughly 60% of the sample.

V is cut by 1 base and J by 5 bases, and the space between the germline ends is 7 bases. From its cysteine to its phenylalanine, the CDR3 spans 13 amino acids. The retained sequence is limited to the CDR3, 39 bases, with the frame set at the first base. From the germline V gene, CDR1 is SGHTA and CDR2 is FQGTGA. The sequenced sample was blood. The sequence was collected from a young man with Graves' ophthalmopathy. Recombination connected TRBV7-3 to TRBJ2-3, with the D gene too uncertain to name. The CDR3 here reads CASSLKPVDTQYF. The nucleotide sequence is TGTGCCAGCAGCTTAAAGCCGGTAGATACGCAGTATTTT.